The rows below give T cell receptor beta chains drawn from one sample of a study of response to subunit inactivated influenza vaccine. TCRdb reprocessed the RT-PCR reads via MiXCR and lists one record per CDR3 protein. The sample holds 630,000 or so distinct CDR3 sequences, 15% to 19% seen once. Sequenced here: PBMCs from blood, sampled roughly 12 days after vaccination. These receptors were taken from a man aged 45-65 years who received an inactivated influenza vaccine. Each CDR3 is given with its conserved first and last residue. The D gene is left open where the match is weak. Size values are once, few and many counts, or a class for expanded clones, and some rows have none.

15	many	TRBJ2-1	TRBD2	TRBV3-1	TGTGCCAGCAGCCAAGGGGCGACTAGCAGCTTTAGAAAGTTCTTC	CASSQGATSSFRKFF
15	NA	TRBJ2-6	NA	TRBV5-1	TGCGCCAGCAGCCAGACAAGCTCTGGGGCCAACGTCCTGACTTTC	CASSQTSSGANVLTF
14	few	TRBJ2-1	TRBD2	TRBV5-1	TGCGCCAGCAAGGCGGGGGGGCTAAGTGATGAGCAGTTCTTC	CASKAGGLSDEQFF
16	few	TRBJ2-1	TRBD2	TRBV7-8	TGTGCCAGCAGCTCCAGGACTAGCGGGAGGGCCTATGAGCAGTTCTTC	CASSSRTSGRAYEQFF
16	NA	TRBJ2-5	TRBD2	TRBV28	TGTGCCAGCAGTAGAATAGCGGGGGGGCTCCAAGAGACCCAGTACTTC	CASSRIAGGLQETQYF
16	many	TRBJ2-3	NA	TRBV9	TGTGCCAGCAGCGTCCTACAGGGAGTAGGCACAGATACGCAGTATTTT	CASSVLQGVGTDTQYF
18	NA	TRBJ1-5	NA	TRBV6-5	TGTGCCAGCAGTTACAGTATTATCACAGGAGGGAGCAATCAGCCCCAGCATTTT	CASSYSIITGGSNQPQHF
10	few	TRBJ2-2	NA	TRBV7-9	TGTGCCAGCAGCTTAGTGGAGCTGTTTTTT	CASSLVELFF
12	few	TRBJ1-1	TRBD1	TRBV20-1	TGCAGTGCTTCTACCGGGACAGGGGGAGCTTTCTTT	CSASTGTGGAFF
15	NA	TRBJ2-3	NA	TRBV12-3/TRBV12-4	TGTGCCAGCAGTTCATGGCGGGATAGCACAGATACGCAGTATTTT	CASSSWRDSTDTQYF
13	few	TRBJ1-5	NA	TRBV7-9	TGTGCCAGCAGCTTACAGCCTGATCAGCCCCAGCATTTT	CASSLQPDQPQHF
12	NA	TRBJ2-1	NA	TRBV6-5	TGTGCCAGCGCGGGCTGGGACAATGAGCAGTTCTTC	CASAGWDNEQFF
14	NA	TRBJ2-7	NA	TRBV18	TGTGCCAGCTCACCACCGATGGGTTCCTACGAGCAGTACTTC	CASSPPMGSYEQYF
16	few	TRBJ2-3	TRBD2	TRBV20-1	TGCAGTGCTTTCGGAACTAGCGGGGTACCCACAGATACGCAGTATTTT	CSAFGTSGVPTDTQYF
16	NA	TRBJ2-5	TRBD1	TRBV20-1	TGCAGTGCTAGACCCCCCCGGGACAGGGACCAAGAGACCCAGTACTTC	CSARPPRDRDQETQYF
15	NA	TRBJ2-1	TRBD2	TRBV5-1	TGCGCCAGCAGCTCGACTAGCGGGACCCCCAATGAGCAGTTCTTC	CASSSTSGTPNEQFF
15	NA	TRBJ2-3	NA	TRBV12-3/TRBV12-4	TGTGCCAGCAGTTTAGGGGCCAGAAGCACAGATACGCAGTGTTTT	CASSLGARSTDTQCF
11	NA	TRBJ2-3	NA	TRBV7-9	TGTGCCAACCACAAGGGGGATACGCAGTATTTT	CANHKGDTQYF
18	NA	TRBJ2-5	TRBD2	TRBV11-2	TGTGCCAGCAGCTTACAAAGGACCGGGGGGGCGAGGTGGGAGACCCAGTACTTC	CASSLQRTGGARWETQYF
13	many	TRBJ2-3	NA	TRBV9	TGTGCCAGCAGCGCAGACGTACCCGATACGCAGTATTTT	CASSADVPDTQYF
17	few	TRBJ2-3	TRBD2	TRBV4-3	TGCGCCAGCAGCCAAGGATTAGCGGGGGGAACCACAGATACGCAGTATTTT	CASSQGLAGGTTDTQYF
14	NA	TRBJ1-4	NA	TRBV20-1	TGCAGTGCTAGAGCAACAGCAACTAATGAAAAACTGTTTTTT	CSARATATNEKLFF
14	few	TRBJ2-1	NA	TRBV2	TGTGCCAGCCAGCTCTGGACTCTTTTGAATGAGCAGTTCTTC	CASQLWTLLNEQFF
15	NA	TRBJ2-3	TRBD2	TRBV5-1	TGCGCCAGCAAAAAAGCGGGGGCCAACACAGATACGCAGTATTTT	CASKKAGANTDTQYF
17	few	TRBJ1-5	NA	TRBV20-1	TGCAGTGCCACCTCGGGCGGGGGCCTTTTCTTGAATCAGCCCCAGCATTTT	CSATSGGGLFLNQPQHF
17	NA	TRBJ1-5	NA	TRBV12-3/TRBV12-4	TGTGCCAGCAGTTCTTCCGGGGCCAGTTTGGTCAATCAGCCCCAGCATTTT	CASSSSGASLVNQPQHF
15	NA	TRBJ2-7	TRBD2	TRBV18	TGTGCCAGCTCACAACCGGGACTAGCGGCTTACGAGCAGTACTTC	CASSQPGLAAYEQYF
14	few	TRBJ2-1	TRBD2	TRBV9	TGTGCCAGCAGCGCCTCCGGGACTAGCAATGAGCAGTTCTTC	CASSASGTSNEQFF
15	NA	TRBJ2-7	TRBD2	TRBV5-4	TGTGCCAGCAGCGCGACTAGCGGGACCCCGCTGGAGCAGTACTTC	CASSATSGTPLEQYF
16	few	TRBJ2-2	NA	TRBV28	TGTGCCAGCAGTTTATTTCTAGTTGCGAACACCGGGGAGCTGTTTTTT	CASSLFLVANTGELFF
19	few	TRBJ2-2	TRBD1	TRBV6-2/TRBV6-3	TGTGCCAGCAGTTATAACCCATCGTCCCAGGGGGCAAGGACCGGGGAGCTGTTTTTT	CASSYNPSSQGARTGELFF
14	NA	TRBJ2-7	TRBD1	TRBV18	TGTGCCAGCTCACCACGCCAGGGGGCTGGCGAGCAGTACTTC	CASSPRQGAGEQYF
16	few	TRBJ1-5	TRBD1	TRBV28	TGTGCCAGCAGTTTAGGACAGGGATACGGCAATCAGCCCCAGCATTTT	CASSLGQGYGNQPQHF
17	NA	TRBJ1-1	NA	TRBV20-1	TGCAGTGCTCTCCGGTCCTTTGTCCGGGGGGGGAACACTGAAGCTTTCTTT	CSALRSFVRGGNTEAFF
12	few	TRBJ2-3	NA	TRBV2	TGTGCCAGCACGGGGATGGGAGATACGCAGTATTTT	CASTGMGDTQYF
14	many	TRBJ1-1	TRBD1	TRBV5-1	TGCGCCAGCAGCTGGGGAACAGGGGGCACTGAAGCTTTCTTT	CASSWGTGGTEAFF
16	few	TRBJ2-3	TRBD1	TRBV7-2	TGTGCCAGCAGCTCAGGGGGCTCTACTAACACAGATACGCAGTATTTT	CASSSGGSTNTDTQYF
14	few	TRBJ2-7	TRBD2	TRBV9	TGTGCCAGCAGCGTCGGACTAGCGGGTTCCGAGCAGTACTTC	CASSVGLAGSEQYF
14	few	TRBJ2-1	TRBD1	TRBV11-2	TGTGCCAGCAGTCAAACAGGGGCCCACAATGAGCAGTTCTTC	CASSQTGAHNEQFF
15	NA	TRBJ2-1	NA	TRBV14	TGTGCCAGCAGCCCGCCAGCGGGCCGGGGCTACGAGCAGTTCTTC	CASSPPAGRGYEQFF
14	few	TRBJ2-7	TRBD1	TRBV2	TGTGCCAGCAGTGGGGGACAGGAGATAGACGAGCAGTACTTC	CASSGGQEIDEQYF
12	NA	TRBJ2-5	TRBD2	TRBV29-1	TGCAGCTTTGCGGGGGGCCAAGAGACCCAGTACTTC	CSFAGGQETQYF
16	NA	TRBJ2-1	TRBD2	TRBV9	TGTGCCAGCAGCTCGCAAGGGAGGGGCGTGGGGGGTGAGCAGTTCTTC	CASSSQGRGVGGEQFF
14	NA	TRBJ1-2	NA	TRBV5-6	TGTGCCAGCAGCGCCCTCGGCAGGGGCTATGGCTACACCTTC	CASSALGRGYGYTF
16	few	TRBJ2-7	NA	TRBV20-1	TGCAGTGCTAGAGGTTACAGGGAGCTTTACGGCTACGAGCAGTACTTC	CSARGYRELYGYEQYF
15	NA	TRBJ2-7	NA	TRBV7-2	TGTGCCAGCAGCTTGGGAACACGCACTACCTACGAGCAGTACTTC	CASSLGTRTTYEQYF
15	few	TRBJ2-2	TRBD1	TRBV3-1	TGTGCCAGCAGCCTCTTGAACAGGGGAGCCGGGGAGCTGTTTTTT	CASSLLNRGAGELFF
15	NA	TRBJ2-3	TRBD2	TRBV3-1	TGTGCCAGCAGCCTAAAAGCGGGAGCCGGTGATACGCAGTATTTT	CASSLKAGAGDTQYF
13	many	TRBJ1-1	NA	TRBV7-9	TGTGCCAGCAGCGCCCAGGGGCGCACTGAAGCTTTCTTT	CASSAQGRTEAFF
12	NA	TRBJ1-2	NA	TRBV20-1	TGCAGTGCTAGAGGCAGGGACTATGGCTACAACTTC	CSARGRDYGYNF
15	few	TRBJ2-5	NA	TRBV3-1	TGTGCCAGCAGCTGGACGGATATTTCCCCGGGGACCCAGTACTTC	CASSWTDISPGTQYF